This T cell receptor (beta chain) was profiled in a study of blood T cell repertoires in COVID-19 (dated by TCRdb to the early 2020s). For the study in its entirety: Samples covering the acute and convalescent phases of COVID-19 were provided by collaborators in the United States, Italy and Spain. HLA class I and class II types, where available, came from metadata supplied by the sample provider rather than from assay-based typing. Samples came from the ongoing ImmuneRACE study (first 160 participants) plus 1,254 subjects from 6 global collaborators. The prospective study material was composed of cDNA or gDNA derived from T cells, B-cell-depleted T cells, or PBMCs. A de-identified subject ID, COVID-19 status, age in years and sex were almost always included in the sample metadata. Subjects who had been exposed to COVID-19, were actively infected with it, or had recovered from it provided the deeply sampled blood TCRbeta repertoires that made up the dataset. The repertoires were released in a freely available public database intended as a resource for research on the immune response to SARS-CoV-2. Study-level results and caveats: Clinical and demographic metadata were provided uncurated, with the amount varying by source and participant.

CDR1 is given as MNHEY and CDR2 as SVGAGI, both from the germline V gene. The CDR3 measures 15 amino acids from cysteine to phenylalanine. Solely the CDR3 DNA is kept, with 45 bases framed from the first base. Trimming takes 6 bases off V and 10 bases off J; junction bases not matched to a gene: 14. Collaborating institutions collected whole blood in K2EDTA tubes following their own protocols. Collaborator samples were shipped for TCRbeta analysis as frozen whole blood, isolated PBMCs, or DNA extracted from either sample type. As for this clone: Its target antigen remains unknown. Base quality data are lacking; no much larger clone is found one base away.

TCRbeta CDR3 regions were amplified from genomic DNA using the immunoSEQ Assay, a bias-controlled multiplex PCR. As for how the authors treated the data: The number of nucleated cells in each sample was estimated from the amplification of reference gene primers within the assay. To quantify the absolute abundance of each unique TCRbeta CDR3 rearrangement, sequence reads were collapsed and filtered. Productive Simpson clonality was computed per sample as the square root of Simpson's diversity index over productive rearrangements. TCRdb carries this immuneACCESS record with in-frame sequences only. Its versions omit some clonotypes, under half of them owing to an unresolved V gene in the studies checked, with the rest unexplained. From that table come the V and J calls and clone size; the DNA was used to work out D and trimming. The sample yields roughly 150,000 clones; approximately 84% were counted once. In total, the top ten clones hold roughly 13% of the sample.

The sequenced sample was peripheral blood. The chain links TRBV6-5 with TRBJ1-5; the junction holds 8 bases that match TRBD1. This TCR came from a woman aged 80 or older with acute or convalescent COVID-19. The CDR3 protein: CASRGDRSPISPQHF. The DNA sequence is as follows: TGTGCCAGCAGGGGGGACAGGTCGCCAATCAGCCCCCAGCATTTT.